These T cell receptor beta chains were read from a single sample in a study of beta chain features in type 1 diabetes. The protocol was immunoSEQ multiplex PCR, while the TCRdb copy is restricted to in-frame clones and leaves out a portion. The top ten clones hold around 0.45% of a sample with nearly 350,000 clones, under 8.5% of them seen once. The sample was central memory CD4+ T cells from blood. Receptors originate from a woman under 30 in good health. Each CDR3 is given with its conserved first and last residue. The order of the fields is clone size, J gene, V gene, D gene, CDR3 DNA, CDR3 protein. D genes are given only for firm matches. Rows may omit the clone size; those that give it use once, few, many or a size class.

>few|TRBJ2-3|TRBV4-2|-
TGTGCCAGCAGCCAAGATCTCGGCAGGGTCCGGAATACGCAGTATTTT
CASSQDLGRVRNTQYF
>few|TRBJ1-1|TRBV28|TRBD1
TGTGCCAGCAGTCCACGACAGGGGGTTGCCACTGAAGCTTTCTTT
CASSPRQGVATEAFF
>-|TRBJ2-3|TRBV15|-
TGTGCCACCAATAACAGATCCACAGATACGCAGTATTTT
CATNNRSTDTQYF
>-|TRBJ1-4|TRBV28|-
TGTGCCAGCAGTACCCCGGGGGGGCGTAATGAAAAACTGTTTTTT
CASSTPGGRNEKLFF
>-|TRBJ2-1|TRBV19|TRBD2
TGTGCCAGTAGTACCCAAGGACTAGCGGGATCGCATGAGCAGTTCTTC
CASSTQGLAGSHEQFF
>many|TRBJ1-2|TRBV5-1|-
TGCGCCAGCAGCTTGGGAAGACAGAACTATGGCTACACCTTC
CASSLGRQNYGYTF
>few|TRBJ1-1|TRBV7-6|TRBD1
TGTGCCAGCAGCAAAACAGGGGACACTGAAGCTTTCTTT
CASSKTGDTEAFF
>-|TRBJ2-7|TRBV10-3|TRBD1
TGTGCCACCGGGGACAGTTCCTACGAGCAGTACTTC
CATGDSSYEQYF
>few|TRBJ2-2|TRBV18|-
TGTGCCAGCTCATCCCCACCTAACACCGGGGAGCTGTTTTTT
CASSSPPNTGELFF
>few|TRBJ2-3|TRBV28|-
TGTGCCAGCAGTCTCCGCACAGATACGCAGTATTTT
CASSLRTDTQYF
>-|TRBJ2-5|TRBV6-6|TRBD1
TGTGCCAGCAGCCGGGACAGCAACCAAGAGACCCAGTACTTC
CASSRDSNQETQYF